This paragraph reports one TCR beta chain. Antigen: not known. Generated by immunoSEQ multiplex PCR, the TCRdb table keeps only in-frame clones and is missing some. The sample consists of 95,000 to 150,000 clones, around 92% of them appearing once. The data belong to a study of T cell responses to AZD1222 COVID-19 vaccine. Study-wide results and limits: The number of AZD1222 recipients seropositive at baseline was only five or six.

The V gene's germline CDR1 is SEHNR and CDR2 FQNEAQ (reference sequence). The V and J ends lost 0 bases and 3 bases respectively, with 12 bases between them. The CDR3 is 15 residues long. The sample was peripheral blood, taken on day 0 of AZD1222 vaccination. The TCR was taken from an adult in good health. The chain employs TRBV7-9 and TRBJ2-7, with D possibly being TRBD2 (5 bases). Here the CDR3 DNA reads TGTGCCAGCAGCTTAGCGGCAGCGGCGAACTACGAGCAGTACTTC. As protein: CASSLAAAANYEQYF. Full variable domain (outside the CDR3, taken from reference TRBV7-9 and TRBJ2-7): DTGVSQNPRHKITKRGQNVTFRCDPISEHNRLYWYRQTLGQGPEFLTYFQNEAQLEKSRLLSDRFSAERPKGSFSTLEIQRTEQGDSAMYLCASSLAAAANYEQYFGPGTRLTVT.